This T cell receptor beta chain appears in the sequencing data of a study of patients and donors after allogeneic stem cell transplantation. This clonotype has only a few counts. TCRdb re-analysed the RT-PCR reads in MiXCR, keeping a single row per CDR3 protein. The sample includes about 150,000 distinct CDR3 sequences, roughly two fifths seen only once; the top ten take roughly 52%. V lost 10 bases to trimming and J lost 4 bases, with 19 bases between them. The germline CDR1 and CDR2 sequences are LNHDA and SQIVND (reference sequence). This CDR3 comprises 14 residues. This receptor was taken from a human donor who was either an allogeneic HSCT recipient or a stem cell or donor lymphocyte infusion donor (not recorded which). It is not recorded whose cells these are; they may come from a transplant donor. The sample consisted of blood, either unsorted or a sorted T cell fraction (not recorded which). The genes are TRBV19 and TRBJ1-2, with D perhaps TRBD1 (5 bases). The CDR3 DNA is TGTGCCACCAGCATCCAGGGAATGGTCTATGGCTACACCTTC. Protein sequence: CATSIQGMVYGYTF.